The 23 T cell receptor beta chains below were found in one sample sequenced in a study of Ad26.COV2.S vaccination and SARS-CoV-2 variants. Indicated treatment: about 20 received Ad26.COV2.S at low or high dose, single or two shots; five or six received placebo; per-sample allocation not given. Material that was analyzed had been drawn on day 63 after the first vaccine or placebo injection. TCRdb keeps only in-frame clones here, not all; method: immunoSEQ multiplex PCR. The table records some 350,000 clones, about 85% of them present only once. Sequenced here: peripheral blood, sampled in a trial of Ad26.COV2.S vaccine versus placebo. Receptors were obtained from a person between 18 and 60 years old who received the Ad26.COV2.S COVID-19 vaccine or a placebo.

The chain has TRBV12-3 or TRBV12-4 and TRBJ2-7; 7 nucleotides line up with TRBD1. The CDR3 contains 12 residues. V lost 7 bases to trimming and J lost 4 bases; unmatched junction nucleotides: 4. The CDR3 coding sequence is TGTGCCAGCAACAGGGGTGGGTACGAGCAGTACTTC. The encoded protein is CASNRGGYEQYF.

The chain links TRBV7-9 to TRBJ1-1, with D unclear. The CDR3 extends over 13 amino acids. Trimming took off 4 bases at V and 0 bases at J, with 6 bases between the two ends. Germline V gene lookup returns CDR1 SEHNR and CDR2 FQNEAQ (reference sequence). CDR3 nucleotide sequence: TGTGCCAGCAGCTCGGAAATGAACACTGAAGCTTTCTTT. Translated: CASSSEMNTEAFF.

A single count supports this clone. This chain connects TRBV24-1 to TRBJ2-3; weak D call: TRBD2 (6 bases). V was cut by 5 bases and J by 2 bases, with 13 bases left in between. CDR1 is KGHDR and CDR2 is SFDVKD in the germline V gene. CDR3 length: 15 amino acids. The CDR3 bases are TGTGCCACCAGTGTTGGGGCGGGATCCACAGATACGCAGTATTTT. This codes for CATSVGAGSTDTQYF.

The V gene is TRBV6-2 or TRBV6-3, the J gene TRBJ2-5, with 9 positions matching TRBD2. The J segment lost 5 bases and the V segment lost 0 bases, leaving 13 bases of the junction unmatched. Germline CDR1 is MNHEY and CDR2 is SVGEGT. CDR3 length equals 18 residues. CDR3 amino acids: CASSYSFGAGGPEETQYF. The CDR3 DNA reads TGTGCCAGCAGTTACTCGTTTGGCGCGGGAGGGCCCGAGGAGACCCAGTACTTC.

The chain links TRBV6-5 to TRBJ2-7; D may be TRBD2 (6 bases). V dropped 5 bases and J dropped 3 bases, with 11 bases sitting between them. The germline CDR1 and CDR2 sequences are MNHEY and SVGAGI. The CDR3 length is 13 residues. CDR3 protein: CASSKPGGYEQYF. CDR3 in DNA: TGTGCCAGCAGTAAACCCGGGGGCTACGAGCAGTACTTC.

The chain carries TRBV6-5 and TRBJ2-7; 9 bases fit TRBD2. V shed 7 bases and J 1 base; nucleotides not matched to a gene: 5. Germline V gene sequence: CDR1 MNHEY, CDR2 SVGAGI. CDR3 length: 14 residues. In DNA form, the CDR3 reads TGTGCCAGCAAACTTAGCGGGAGTTCCTACGAGCAGTACTTC. It encodes CASKLSGSSYEQYF.

This chain links TRBV14 with TRBJ1-6; maybe TRBD1 (5 bases). Germline V gene lookup returns CDR1 SGHDN and CDR2 FVKESK. The CDR3 has 16 residues. Trimming cost V 4 bases and J 2 bases, with 12 bases left between them. This CDR3 is CASSPSGTTYNSPLHF. The CDR3 bases are TGTGCCAGCAGCCCCTCCGGGACCACCTATAATTCACCCCTCCACTTT.

The genes are TRBV3-1 (or the pseudogene TRBV3-2) and TRBJ2-6, with a possible D match to TRBD2 (5 bases). V dropped 5 bases and J dropped 4 bases, with 12 bases sitting between them. This CDR3 region has 15 residues. Germline V gene data show CDR1 as LGHDT and CDR2 as YNNKEL (reference sequence). The CDR3 is CASSARSGGANVLTF. The CDR3 DNA reads as TGTGCCAGCAGCGCAAGATCGGGAGGGGCCAACGTCCTGACTTTC.

The chain uses TRBV28 and TRBJ1-1; D ambiguous. Trimming left V 8 bases short and J 7 bases short, with 20 bases between. The V gene's germline CDR1 is MDHEN and CDR2 SYDVKM. CDR3 length: 14 residues. DNA of the CDR3: TGTGCCAGCTTACTCGAGTCTGGGAGTAATGAAGCTTTCTTT. Protein product: CASLLESGSNEAFF.

The chain joins TRBV3-1 (or the pseudogene TRBV3-2) to TRBJ2-2, with 12 bases matching TRBD2. The germline V gene encodes CDR1 LGHDT and CDR2 YNNKEL (reference sequence). CDR3 length equals 19 residues. With V trimmed by 2 bases and J by 0 bases, 7 bases remained unmatched. This CDR3 reads CASSQRKLAGGPNTGELFF. The CDR3, as DNA: TGTGCCAGCAGCCAACGTAAACTAGCGGGGGGACCGAACACCGGGGAGCTGTTTTTT.

This clone was seen only once. For the CDR3, the DNA is TGTGCCAGCAGCCCGACAGGGGGGTTCTCCTACGAGCAGTACTTC. Its protein product is CASSPTGGFSYEQYF. The V and J genes are TRBV7-6 and TRBJ2-7; 9 bases map to TRBD1. Trimming took 5 bases from V and 0 from J; bases not matched to a gene: 5. The germline V gene has CDR1 SGHVS and CDR2 FNYEAQ. This CDR3 is built from 15 residues.

The chain joins TRBV18 to TRBJ2-1; tentatively, D is TRBD2 (5 bases). There are 15 residues in the CDR3. Per the germline V gene, CDR1 is KGHSH and CDR2 is LQKENI. V dropped 3 bases and J dropped 4 bases, with 13 bases sitting between them. The CDR3 nucleotides are TGTGCCAGCTCACCCGGAGGAAGTCCATACAATGAGCAGTTCTTC. It encodes CASSPGGSPYNEQFF.

The chain employs TRBV20-1 and TRBJ1-2; the D gene is possibly TRBD1 (5 bases). CDR3 length: 11 amino acids. Germline V gene sequence: CDR1 DFQATT, CDR2 SNEGSKA (reference sequence). V lost 3 bases to trimming and J lost 4 bases, with 6 bases between them. The CDR3 sequence is CSASRAYGYTF. The CDR3 nucleotides read TGCAGTGCTAGCAGGGCCTATGGCTACACCTTC.

CDR3 loop: CASSGLQGRANTIYF. DNA for the CDR3: TGTGCCAGCAGTGGTCTTCAGGGGAGAGCAAACACCATATATTTT. The V call is TRBV2, the J call TRBJ1-3; a possible D gene is TRBD1 (6 bases). V lost 4 bases, J lost 6 bases, and 16 bases lay in between. This CDR3 spans 15 amino acids. Germline V lookup: CDR1 SNHLY, CDR2 FYNNEI.

V is TRBV7-2 and J is TRBJ2-7; 10 bases align to TRBD1. This CDR3 has 18 amino acids. Germline assignment: CDR1 SGHTA and CDR2 FQGNSA. V gave up 3 bases and J gave up 2 bases; unmatched junction bases: 13. The CDR3 bases are TGTGCCAGCAGCTTTCTCGCCCGGGACAGGGGAGTTCCCTACGAGCAGTACTTC. Translated: CASSFLARDRGVPYEQYF.

Written as DNA, the CDR3 is TGCGCCAGCAGCTCCGGCTCGGGGGGAACTAATGAAAAACTGTTTTTT. Translated, it gives CASSSGSGGTNEKLFF. V and J are TRBV5-1 and TRBJ1-4, with D perhaps matching TRBD1 (5 bases). Trimming removed 3 bases from V and 1 base from J, with 13 bases in between. This CDR3 has 16 residues. Germline V CDR1 and CDR2: SGHRS, YFSETQ.

The chain carries TRBV6-2 or TRBV6-3 and TRBJ2-7, with D perhaps matching TRBD2 (6 bases). Germline V lookup: CDR1 MNHEY, CDR2 SVGEGT. V lost 2 bases to trimming and J lost 0 bases, with 14 bases between them. There are 16 residues in the CDR3. The CDR3 sequence: CASSYASGTGSYEQYF. The CDR3 region has the DNA TGTGCCAGCAGTTACGCCTCCGGGACTGGCTCCTACGAGCAGTACTTC.

CDR3 in DNA: TGTGCCACCGGGCGGGGGGTTAGGGACAATGAGCAGTTCTTC. Translation gives CATGRGVRDNEQFF. The rearrangement joins TRBV15 to TRBJ2-1, with 8 bases lining up with TRBD2. The germline V gene has CDR1 LNHNV and CDR2 YYDKDF (reference sequence). The CDR3 is 14 amino acids. V lost 8 bases to trimming and J lost 5 bases; unmatched junction nucleotides: 8.

The chain recombines TRBV11-3 with TRBJ2-2; the match to TRBD1 covers 12 bases. The ends lost 5 bases at V and 3 bases at J; junction bases unmatched: 10. Germline V gene lookup returns CDR1 SGHNT and CDR2 YENEEA. The CDR3 covers 18 residues. Here the CDR3 reads CASSGDRGRFRDTGELFF. Here the CDR3 DNA reads TGTGCCAGCAGCGGGGACAGGGGGCGATTCCGTGACACCGGGGAGCTGTTTTTT.

This chain uses TRBV7-9 with TRBJ1-4, with D possibly TRBD1 on 6 matching bases. There are 15 residues in the CDR3. V dropped 5 bases and J dropped 4 bases, with 14 bases sitting between them. The germline V gene encodes CDR1 SEHNR and CDR2 FQNEAQ (reference sequence). The CDR3 DNA reads TGTGCCAGCAGCAACCAGGGGTGGGATAATGAAAAACTGTTTTTT. Its protein is CASSNQGWDNEKLFF.

V usage is TRBV2 and J usage is TRBJ1-1, with D possibly being TRBD1 (5 bases). V was shortened by 3 bases and J by 3 bases, with 11 bases between the two germline ends. Germline-derived CDR1 and CDR2 are SNHLY and FYNNEI. The CDR3 length is 14 residues. This CDR3 is CASSDEGLDTEAFF. CDR3 bases: TGTGCCAGCAGTGATGAGGGACTGGACACTGAAGCTTTCTTT.

This chain uses TRBV10-3 with TRBJ2-1, with TRBD2 identical over 10 bases. Germline V gene lookup returns CDR1 ENHRY and CDR2 SYGVKD. The V and J ends lost 5 bases and 2 bases, in that order; junction bases with no gene match: 3. This CDR3 has 15 residues. CDR3 sequence (DNA): TGTGCCATCAGTATTAGCGGGGGGCCCTACAATGAGCAGTTCTTC. It encodes CAISISGGPYNEQFF.

The chain recombines TRBV2 with TRBJ2-7; D may match TRBD1 or TRBD2 (7 bases each). CDR3 length equals 14 residues. V was shortened by 3 bases and J by 5 bases, with 14 bases between the two germline ends. Germline V gives CDR1 SNHLY, CDR2 FYNNEI. Written as DNA, the CDR3 is TGTGCCAGCAGTGACCGCCAGGGGGGGGACGAGCAGTACTTC. Its protein product is CASSDRQGGDEQYF. The full variable domain, completed using reference TRBV2 and TRBJ2-7, is EPEVTQTPSHQVTQMGQEVILRCVPISNHLYFYWYRQILGQKVEFLVSFYNNEISEKSEIFDDQFSVERPDGSNFTLKIRSTKLEDSAMYFCASSDRQGGDEQYFGPGTRLTVT.